This paragraph covers one T cell receptor beta chain sequence. The entry originates in a study of blood T cell repertoires in COVID-19. On the study more broadly: Acute and convalescent COVID-19 samples came from the United States, Italy and Spain.

V gave up 3 bases and J gave up 15 bases; unmatched junction bases: 17. Per germline, CDR1 KGHSH and CDR2 LQKENI. The CDR3 sequence is 15 residues long. The assay was immunoSEQ multiplex PCR, and TCRdb's table has in-frame clones only and misses some. The sample holds 250,000 to 300,000 clones, roughly four fifths seen once. The specimen was PBMCs or T cells enriched from blood (not recorded which). The rearrangement joins TRBV18 to TRBJ2-1; 7 bases agree with TRBD1. This clonotype was sampled from a man aged 30 to 39 with acute COVID-19. CDR3 DNA sequence: TGTGCCAGCTCACCGTCCCCTGACAGGGAAAGTGAAAGGTTCTTC. Translation: CASSPSPDRESERFF. Based on the CDR3 plus reference TRBV18 and TRBJ2-1, the full variable domain is NAGVMQNPRHLVRRRGQEARLRCSPMKGHSHVYWYRQLPEEGLKFMVYLQKENIIDESGMPKERFSAEFPKEGPSILRIQQVVRGDSAAYFCASSPSPDRESERFFGPGTRLTVL.